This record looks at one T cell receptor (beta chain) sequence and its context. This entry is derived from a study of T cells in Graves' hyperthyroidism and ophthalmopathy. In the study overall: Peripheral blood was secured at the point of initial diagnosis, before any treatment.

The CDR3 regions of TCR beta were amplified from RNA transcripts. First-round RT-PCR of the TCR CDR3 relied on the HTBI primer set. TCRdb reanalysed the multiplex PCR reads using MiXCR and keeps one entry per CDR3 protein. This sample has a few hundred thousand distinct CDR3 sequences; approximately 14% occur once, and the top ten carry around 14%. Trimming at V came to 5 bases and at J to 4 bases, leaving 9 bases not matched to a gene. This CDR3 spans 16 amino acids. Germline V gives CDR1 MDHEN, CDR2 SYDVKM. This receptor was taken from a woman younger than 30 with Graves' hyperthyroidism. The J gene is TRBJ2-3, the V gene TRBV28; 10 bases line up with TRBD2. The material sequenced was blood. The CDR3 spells CASSPLAGGPSDTQYF. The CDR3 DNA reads TGTGCCAGCAGTCCTTTAGCGGGAGGCCCTTCAGATACGCAGTATTTT.